Listed here are 29 T cell receptor beta chains from one sample, sequenced in a study of T cells in Graves' hyperthyroidism and ophthalmopathy. RNA transcripts yielded amplified TCR beta CDR3 regions. TCR CDR3 regions were first amplified by RT-PCR with HTBI primers. Via MiXCR, TCRdb re-called the multiplex PCR reads, giving one row per CDR3 protein. This table has hundreds of thousands of distinct CDR3 sequences, about 17% appearing once. Sequencing was performed on blood. The receptor source for this set is a woman between 45 and 60 years old with Graves' hyperthyroidism that later progressed to Graves' ophthalmopathy.

The CDR3 sequence: CASSLTGQEGQPQHF. CDR3 in DNA: TGCGCCAGCAGCTTAACGGGACAGGAGGGACAGCCCCAGCATTTT. This sequence joins TRBV5-1 and TRBJ1-5, with 8 bases matching TRBD1. CDR1 SGHRS and CDR2 YFSETQ come from the germline V gene. V lost 2 bases and J lost 7; bases outside the gene matches: 8. The CDR3 is made up of 15 amino acids.

This clonotype was seen a handful of times. The chain couples TRBV6-1 to TRBJ2-2; no definite D call. Trimming pared 6 bases from V and 2 bases from J, leaving 13 bases between. The length of the CDR3 is 15 residues. CDR1 and CDR2 from the germline V gene are MNHNS and SASEGT. CDR3 sequence reads: CASRLVMGNTGELFF. The CDR3 coding sequence is TGTGCCAGCAGGCTAGTGATGGGAAACACCGGGGAGCTGTTTTTT.

The sample holds many counts of this clonotype. V and J are TRBV6-5 and TRBJ1-1; no definite D call. V was shortened by 3 bases and J by 3 bases, with 8 bases between the two germline ends. Germline V lookup: CDR1 MNHEY, CDR2 SVGAGI. This CDR3 comprises 13 residues. CDR3 sequence (DNA): TGTGCCAGCAGTTATAGGGAGGACACTGAAGCTTTCTTT. Its protein product is CASSYREDTEAFF.

This clonotype was recorded at least ten times. The V call is TRBV10-1, the J call TRBJ2-6; TRBD1 agrees at 12 bases. The CDR3 spans 18 residues. The V segment lost 8 bases and the J segment 0 bases; nucleotides outside the gene matches: 8. The V gene's germline CDR1 is WNHNN and CDR2 SYGVQD (reference sequence). The CDR3 is CASSPGTGGNSGANVLTF. CDR3 bases: TGCGCCAGCTCCCCCGGGACAGGGGGCAACTCTGGGGCCAACGTCCTGACTTTC.

Only a few counts were recorded for this clonotype. The J gene is TRBJ2-2, the V gene TRBV11-2; TRBD2 matches at 9 bases. The V segment lost 7 bases and the J segment 3 bases; nucleotides outside the gene matches: 15. The CDR3 spans 18 residues. From germline, CDR1 is SGHAT and CDR2 FQNNGV. The DNA of the CDR3 is TGTGCCAGCACCGGGGTTCCTAGCGGGGCTCCGTACACCGGGGAGCTGTTTTTT. Translated, it gives CASTGVPSGAPYTGELFF.

This clonotype was seen only a few times. V and J are TRBV11-2 and TRBJ2-7, with TRBD2 matching 8 bases. CDR3 length: 16 amino acids. Trimming at V came to 4 bases and at J to 4 bases, leaving 12 bases not matched to a gene. Germline values: CDR1 SGHAT, CDR2 FQNNGV. CDR3 sequence reads: CASSSHVGLDIYEQYF. In nucleotides, the CDR3 is TGTGCCAGCAGCTCGCACGTGGGACTAGACATTTACGAGCAGTACTTC.

In this sample, this clonotype turned up many times. V gene TRBV12-3 or TRBV12-4 combines with J gene TRBJ1-1; a possible D gene is TRBD1 (5 bases). V gave up 5 bases and J gave up 9 bases, with 19 bases separating them. The CDR3 runs 14 residues. The CDR3 region is CASSPGRDGLKAFF. CDR3 nucleotides: TGTGCCAGCAGTCCTGGCAGGGACGGCTTGAAAGCTTTCTTT.

This clonotype was recorded many times. CDR3 nucleotide sequence: TGCGCCAGCAGCTCGATGCCGGGACAGCTAAAATTGAACACTGAAGCTTTCTTT. This encodes CASSSMPGQLKLNTEAFF. V gene TRBV5-1 combines with J gene TRBJ1-1, with 7 bases matching TRBD1. Germline CDR1 reads SGHRS; CDR2 reads YFSETQ. CDR3 size: 18 residues. Trimming removed 3 bases from V and 0 bases from J; junction bases left unmatched: 14.

In its sample, this clonotype was seen many times. The chain links TRBV5-1 to TRBJ2-5; 14 bases line up with TRBD2. From germline, CDR1 is SGHRS and CDR2 YFSETQ. V lost 4 bases and J lost 2; bases outside the gene matches: 7. This CDR3 is built from 17 residues. CDR3 in amino acids: CASSPHGTSGGQETQYF. CDR3 in DNA: TGCGCCAGCAGCCCCCATGGGACTAGCGGGGGACAAGAGACCCAGTACTTC.

In its sample, this clonotype was seen many times. The chain employs TRBV3-1 and TRBJ2-1; TRBD2 aligns across 10 bases. Per the germline V gene, CDR1 is LGHDT and CDR2 is YNNKEL (reference sequence). The CDR3 spans 16 residues. The J segment lost 8 bases and the V segment lost 4 bases, leaving 11 bases of the junction unmatched. CDR3 coding DNA: TGTGCCAGCAGCCCGGGAGGGACTAGCGTGTTCTATGAGCAGTTCTTC. The encoded protein is CASSPGGTSVFYEQFF.

This clonotype was recorded many times. The chain links TRBV11-2 to TRBJ1-2; D may be TRBD1 (6 bases). CDR1 is SGHAT, CDR2 FQNNGV, per germline. The V and J ends lost 0 bases and 1 base respectively, with 9 bases between them. The CDR3 has 15 residues. The CDR3 DNA sequence: TGTGCCAGCAGCTTAGACAGGGGAGGTAACTATGGCTACACCTTC. Amino acids: CASSLDRGGNYGYTF.

The rearrangement joins TRBV5-1 to TRBJ2-3, with D unresolved. Germline V gene lookup returns CDR1 SGHRS and CDR2 YFSETQ. The CDR3 has 14 amino acids. The V end lost 4 bases, the J end lost 0 bases, and 9 bases lay between the germline ends. The CDR3 DNA reads as TGCGCCAGCAGCACCATGGCTAGCACAGATACGCAGTATTTT. Its protein product is CASSTMASTDTQYF.

The chain is built from TRBV27 and TRBJ1-1; 9 bases match TRBD1. Germline V gives CDR1 MNHEY, CDR2 SMNVEV (reference sequence). The CDR3 is made up of 15 amino acids. J was trimmed by 0 bases and V by 6 bases; bases with no gene match: 5. CDR3 region: CASRGTGTMNTEAFF. CDR3 in DNA: TGTGCCAGCAGGGGGACAGGGACAATGAACACTGAAGCTTTCTTT.

Many counts were recorded for this clonotype. The rearrangement uses TRBV6-1 and TRBJ1-2; D is possibly TRBD1 (6 bases). The germline V gene has CDR1 MNHNS and CDR2 SASEGT. This CDR3 contains 18 residues. V lost 4 bases and J 2 bases, leaving 23 bases between the germline ends. CDR3 amino acids: CASSVVGGQPDRNYGYTF. Written as DNA, the CDR3 is TGTGCCAGCAGTGTAGTGGGTGGACAGCCAGACCGAAACTATGGCTACACCTTC.

V is TRBV10-3 and J is TRBJ2-7; tentatively, D is TRBD1 or TRBD2 (5 bases each). Trimming cost V 6 bases and J 2 bases, with 8 bases left between them. The CDR3 length is 12 residues. Germline-derived CDR1 and CDR2 are ENHRY and SYGVKD. This CDR3 is CAISGTAYEQYF. The CDR3 DNA reads as TGTGCCATCAGCGGGACCGCCTACGAGCAGTACTTC.

This clonotype was seen at least ten times. The chain joins TRBV12-3 or TRBV12-4 to TRBJ1-5; 7 bases agree with TRBD1. V dropped 1 base and J dropped 6; count of bases not matched to a gene: 12. The CDR3 consists of 17 residues. DNA for the CDR3: TGTGCCAGCAGTTTAGGACAGGGTGGAATCTTGGGTCAGCCCCAGCATTTT. Translation: CASSLGQGGILGQPQHF.

This clonotype was recorded only once. The DNA for the CDR3 is TGTGCCAGCAGCTTAGGGGGGGGCTGGAGCAATCAGCCCCAGCATTTT. Its translation is CASSLGGGWSNQPQHF. The chain carries TRBV7-6 and TRBJ1-5; D may be TRBD1 (6 bases). Deletions cut 1 base from V and 1 base from J, with 11 bases between. The germline gives CDR1 SGHVS, CDR2 FNYEAQ. The CDR3 contains 16 residues.

This clonotype has a handful of counts. Possible read error: a much larger clone is one base away. This chain joins TRBV30 and TRBJ1-1; D call uncertain. Germline CDR1 is GTSNPN and CDR2 is SVGIG (reference sequence). The CDR3 extends over 12 amino acids. The CDR3 region has the DNA TGTGCCTGGGGATCCATGAACACTGAAGCTTCCTTT. Protein product: CAWGSMNTEASF. The full variable domain, completed using reference TRBV30 and TRBJ1-1, is SQTIHQWPATLVQPVGSPLSLECTVEGTSNPNLYWYRQAAGRGLQLLFYSVGIGQISSEVPQNLSASRPQDRQFILSSKKLLLSDSGFYLCAWGSMNTEASFGQGTRLTVV.

The gene calls are TRBV7-2 and TRBJ2-3, with D uncertain. Germline V gives CDR1 SGHTA, CDR2 FQGNSA. This CDR3 comprises 12 residues. The CDR3 sequence is CVTHGSTDTQYF. The CDR3 DNA sequence: TGTGTCACCCACGGGAGCACAGATACGCAGTATTTT.

This clonotype appeared a few times. A much bigger clone sits one base away, suggesting this may be a read error. The chain links TRBV3-1 to TRBJ1-5, with D possibly being TRBD1 (6 bases). The CDR3 is made up of 16 amino acids. CDR1 LGHDT and CDR2 YNNKEL come from the germline V gene (reference sequence). This CDR3 is CASSQDFDQGNRPQHF. The CDR3 DNA is TGTGCCAGCAGCCAAGACTTTGACCAGGGGAATCGGCCCCAGCATTTT. The full variable domain, in which reference TRBV3-1 and TRBJ1-5 provide the parts outside the CDR3, is DTAVSQTPKYLVTQMGNDKSIKCEQNLGHDTMYWYKQDSKKFLKIMFSYNNKELIINETVPNRFSPKSPDKAHLNLHINSLELGDSAVYFCASSQDFDQGNRPQHFGDGTRLSIL.

The chain uses TRBV6-5 and TRBJ1-3; unclear D gene. The CDR3 loop spans 15 amino acids. Germline CDR1 is MNHEY and CDR2 is SVGAGI. The V gene lost 4 bases and the J gene lost 4 bases, with 14 bases spanning the gap. In DNA, the CDR3 is TGTGCCAGCAGTTTGGGCACGCTTGAGGGAAACACCATATATTTT. Translation: CASSLGTLEGNTIYF.

This clonotype was observed a few times. The chain is built from TRBV12-3 or TRBV12-4 and TRBJ1-1; 7 positions agree with TRBD1. V lost 4 bases to trimming and J lost 6 bases; unmatched junction nucleotides: 5. This CDR3 spans 13 amino acids. This CDR3 reads CASSYGQVAEAFF. CDR3 DNA sequence: TGTGCCAGCAGTTACGGACAGGTAGCTGAAGCTTTCTTT.

At least ten counts were recorded for this clonotype. V usage is TRBV30 and J usage is TRBJ1-1; perhaps TRBD1 as D (6 bases). Trimming took off 2 bases at V and 6 bases at J, with 7 bases between the two ends. Germline V gene lookup returns CDR1 GTSNPN and CDR2 SVGIG (reference sequence). The CDR3 is 11 amino acids. Here the CDR3 DNA reads TGTGCCTGGAGTCAGGGGTCTGAAGCTTTCTTT. Its translation is CAWSQGSEAFF.

This clonotype was observed a handful of times. The rearrangement joins TRBV10-2 to TRBJ1-2; the D is unclear. Between the trimmed V and J ends, which lost 3 bases and 0 bases, there was a span of 14 bases. Per germline, CDR1 WSHSY and CDR2 SAAADI. This CDR3 spans 16 amino acids. The CDR3 DNA follows: TGCGCCAGCAGTGAATCACGACGGGTCTCTAACTATGGCTACACCTTC. Translating it yields CASSESRRVSNYGYTF.

The V call is TRBV20-1, the J call TRBJ2-7, with 8 bases aligning to TRBD2. The CDR3 has 14 amino acids. Germline V gene data show CDR1 as DFQATT and CDR2 as SNEGSKA (reference sequence). CDR3: CSATIAGTWYEQYF. CDR3 coding DNA: TGCAGCGCAACTATAGCGGGAACCTGGTACGAGCAGTACTTC.

The chain has TRBV5-1 and TRBJ2-3, with TRBD2 as a possible D gene (5 bases). There are 16 residues in the CDR3. Germline lookup yields CDR1 SGHRS and CDR2 YFSETQ. The germline V and J ends were trimmed by 0 bases and 0 bases, with 11 bases remaining between them. The CDR3 region has the DNA TGCGCCAGCAGCTTGGACGGGAACCCTAGCACAGATACGCAGTATTTT. It yields the protein CASSLDGNPSTDTQYF.

A remark on this clonotype: At one of its ends the junction is not consistent with the germline gene, which may arise from a read error. The chain links TRBV12-3 or TRBV12-4 to TRBJ2-1; D ambiguous. The CDR3 length is 15 residues. CDR3 amino acids: CASSLQELSHNEQFF. In nucleotides, the CDR3 is TGTGCCAGCAGTTTACAGGAGCTCTCCCACAATGAGCAGTTCTTC.

In its sample, this clonotype was seen many times. The CDR3 coding sequence is TGTGCCAGCAGTTTATCGGCAGGCACAGATACGCAGTATTTT. Translation: CASSLSAGTDTQYF. The V and J genes are TRBV27 and TRBJ2-3; D is unclear. The CDR3 contains 14 residues. V was clipped by 0 bases and J by 1 base, with 5 bases between them. Germline CDR1 and CDR2: MNHEY and SMNVEV (reference sequence).

This chain connects TRBV10-2 to TRBJ1-5; 7 bases fit TRBD1. V was clipped by 5 bases and J by 7 bases; unmatched bases: 11. The CDR3 length is 15 residues. In germline, CDR1 is WSHSY, CDR2 SAAADI. DNA for the CDR3: TGCGCCAGCAGTACCAGACAGGGTAGGGACCAGCCCCAGCATTTT. Protein sequence: CASSTRQGRDQPQHF.